A selection of T cell receptor beta chains follows, all from one sample in a study of T cell changes during pregnancy in multiple sclerosis. Using immunoSEQ multiplex PCR, the repertoire was profiled, and TCRdb retains in-frame clones only, with some absent. The table includes fewer than 100,000 clones, 70% to 90% detected once. The sequenced sample was peripheral blood, obtained before pregnancy. These receptors were taken from a female donor with multiple sclerosis, enrolled in a pregnancy study. CDR3s include the opening cysteine and the closing phenylalanine or tryptophan. The order of the fields is V gene, CDR3 length, clone size, D gene, J gene, CDR3 protein, CDR3 DNA. D genes are given only for firm matches. Expanded clones are given a class, and other clones once, few, many or no size at all.

v_call: TRBV7-9
cdr3_length: 14
clone_size: -
d_call: TRBD1
j_call: TRBJ2-7
cdr3_aa: CASSLTGAAYEQYF
cdr3_nt: TGTGCCAGCAGCTTGACAGGGGCTGCCTACGAGCAGTACTTC

v_call: TRBV5-1
cdr3_length: 16
clone_size: -
d_call: -
j_call: TRBJ1-4
cdr3_aa: CASSLGSTATNEKLFF
cdr3_nt: TGCGCCAGCAGCTTGGGGTCGACAGCAACTAATGAAAAACTGTTTTTT

v_call: TRBV9
cdr3_length: 15
clone_size: -
d_call: TRBD1
j_call: TRBJ2-2
cdr3_aa: CASSEDRGEYGELFF
cdr3_nt: TGTGCCAGCAGCGAAGACAGGGGAGAATACGGGGAGCTGTTTTTT

v_call: TRBV7-3
cdr3_length: 17
clone_size: -
d_call: TRBD1
j_call: TRBJ1-5
cdr3_aa: CASSFKDRGLGNQPQHF
cdr3_nt: TGTGCCAGCAGCTTTAAGGACAGGGGGCTCGGCAATCAGCCCCAGCATTTT

v_call: TRBV4-1
cdr3_length: 14
clone_size: -
d_call: -
j_call: TRBJ1-6
cdr3_aa: CASSQDGSWSPLHF
cdr3_nt: TGCGCCAGCAGCCAAGATGGCTCTTGGTCACCCCTCCACTTT

v_call: TRBV6-4
cdr3_length: 13
clone_size: -
d_call: -
j_call: TRBJ2-7
cdr3_aa: CASSDSPSGEQYF
cdr3_nt: TGTGCCAGCAGTGACTCACCATCGGGAGAGCAGTACTTC

v_call: TRBV7-6
cdr3_length: 17
clone_size: -
d_call: TRBD1
j_call: TRBJ2-7
cdr3_aa: CASSPLGQGISSGEQYF
cdr3_nt: TGTGCCAGCAGCCCCCTGGGACAGGGGATTAGCTCGGGCGAGCAGTACTTC

v_call: TRBV19
cdr3_length: 15
clone_size: -
d_call: -
j_call: TRBJ2-3
cdr3_aa: CASRTGVLITDTQYF
cdr3_nt: TGTGCCAGTAGAACGGGAGTCCTCATCACAGATACGCAGTATTTT

v_call: TRBV28
cdr3_length: 16
clone_size: -
d_call: TRBD1
j_call: TRBJ1-6
cdr3_aa: CASSPPLTGGISPLHF
cdr3_nt: TGTGCCAGCAGTCCCCCTTTGACAGGGGGCATTTCACCCCTCCACTTT

v_call: TRBV9
cdr3_length: 14
clone_size: -
d_call: -
j_call: TRBJ1-6
cdr3_aa: CASSVWGGDSPLHF
cdr3_nt: TGTGCCAGCAGCGTCTGGGGGGGAGATTCACCCCTCCACTTT

v_call: TRBV5-5
cdr3_length: 16
clone_size: once
d_call: TRBD1
j_call: TRBJ1-1
cdr3_aa: CASSLVRDRGGTEAFF
cdr3_nt: TGTGCCAGCAGCTTGGTCCGGGACAGGGGTGGCACTGAAGCTTTCTTT

v_call: TRBV4-1
cdr3_length: 16
clone_size: -
d_call: TRBD1
j_call: TRBJ1-6
cdr3_aa: CASSLSGTGGNSPLHF
cdr3_nt: TGCGCCAGCAGCCTTTCCGGGACAGGGGGTAATTCACCCCTCCACTTT

v_call: TRBV4-2
cdr3_length: 15
clone_size: -
d_call: -
j_call: TRBJ2-3
cdr3_aa: CASSQDYSYTDTQYF
cdr3_nt: TGTGCCAGCAGCCAAGACTACTCGTACACAGATACGCAGTATTTT